This TCR beta chain was found in a study of blood T cell repertoires in COVID-19. Germline CDR1 reads ENHRY; CDR2 reads SYGVKD. The trim removed 4 bases at V and 3 bases at J, leaving 6 bases unmatched. This CDR3 is built from 15 residues. Using immunoSEQ multiplex PCR, the repertoire was profiled, and TCRdb retains in-frame clones only, with some absent. Of fewer than 350,000 clones in the sample, roughly 86% were seen once. The chain carries TRBV10-3 and TRBJ1-3; 7 bases align to TRBD1. Source material: peripheral blood. The receptor's source is a man aged 18 to 30 with active or convalescent COVID-19. The CDR3 DNA reads TGTGCCATCAGTGGCGGCGGGACAGATGGAAACACCATATATTTT. Amino acids: CAISGGGTDGNTIYF.